This TCR beta chain derives from a study of naive CD8 T cells in extremely preterm neonates. Without labor or membrane rupture, elective cesareans at roughly 37-41 weeks supplied term cord blood. The sample holds sorted live naive CD8+ CD45RA+CCR7+ T cells. Sorted naive CD8+ T cell numbers ranged ~18,000 to ~100,000. Worth noting for this clone: The antigen is undetermined.

Study findings and constraints: Preterm infants showed shorter CDR3s, fewer N additions and less trimming than older groups. iChao1 richness was lowest in preterm neonates, significantly versus all ages.

J lost 4 bases, V lost 9 bases, and 5 bases had no gene match. Germline CDR1 reads SGHRS; CDR2 reads YFSETQ. CDR3 size: 13 residues. Sequencing used immunoSEQ multiplex PCR; TCRdb keeps in-frame clones, though not all of them. The table records approximately 4,600 clones, 97% of them present only once. Sequences were obtained from naive CD8+ T cells from cord blood. The gene calls are TRBV5-1 and TRBJ2-3, with 10 nucleotides matching TRBD1. The TCR was taken from a newborn in good health. The CDR3 is CATRQGAADTQYF. In DNA form, the CDR3 reads TGCGCCACCCGACAGGGGGCTGCAGATACGCAGTATTTT.